Presented here are 4 T cell receptor beta chains from one specimen sequenced in a study of cytomegalovirus exposure and HLA in healthy donors. 13 Jbeta primers and 60 Vbeta primers were used for the PCR. Repertoires were generated with immunoSEQ multiplex PCR, while TCRdb's copy carries only in-frame clones and drops some. The sample lists fewer than 250,000 clones; about 80% were seen once. Sample: PBMCs. The receptor source for this set is a male donor in good health and CMV-seronegative.

V usage is TRBV18 and J usage is TRBJ1-1; 7 bases line up with TRBD1. The germline CDR1 and CDR2 sequences are KGHSH and LQKENI. The CDR3 is made up of 16 amino acids. Trimming took 3 bases from V and 1 from J; bases not matched to a gene: 8. In DNA, the CDR3 is TGTGCCAGCTCACCGACATTAAACAGGGGGAACACTGAAGCTTTCTTT. Translating it yields CASSPTLNRGNTEAFF. Based on the CDR3 plus reference TRBV18 and TRBJ1-1, the full variable domain is NAGVMQNPRHLVRRRGQEARLRCSPMKGHSHVYWYRQLPEEGLKFMVYLQKENIIDESGMPKERFSAEFPKEGPSILRIQQVVRGDSAAYFCASSPTLNRGNTEAFFGQGTRLTVV.

Worth noting for this clone: Germline and junction disagree at one end, which may indicate a read error. The chain uses TRBV7-7 and TRBJ2-1; TRBD2 matches at 14 bases. Germline V gene data show CDR1 as SSHAT and CDR2 as FNYEAQ (reference sequence). CDR3 length: 16 residues. CDR3 amino acids: CASSLAGLAGADEQFF. The CDR3 nucleotides are TGTGCTAGCAGCTTAGCGGGACTAGCGGGGGCAGATGAGCAGTTCTTC.

This clone was seen only a few times. The chain joins TRBV5-1 to TRBJ1-3; D is uncertain. CDR3 length: 14 residues. V lost 4 bases and J lost 0, with 8 bases in between. Germline CDR1 reads SGHRS; CDR2 reads YFSETQ. The CDR3 loop reads CASSSYSSGNTIYF. The DNA for the CDR3 is TGCGCCAGCAGCAGCTACTCCTCTGGAAACACCATATATTTT.

J is TRBJ2-2 and V is TRBV9; 8 bases match TRBD1. J lost 7 bases, V lost 1 base, and 12 bases had no gene match. Germline CDR1 reads SGDLS; CDR2 reads YYNGEE. CDR3 length: 17 amino acids. The CDR3, as DNA: TGTGCCAGCAGCGTATCCCGGACAGGGAAAATTAACGGGGAGCTGTTTTTT. Residues: CASSVSRTGKINGELFF.